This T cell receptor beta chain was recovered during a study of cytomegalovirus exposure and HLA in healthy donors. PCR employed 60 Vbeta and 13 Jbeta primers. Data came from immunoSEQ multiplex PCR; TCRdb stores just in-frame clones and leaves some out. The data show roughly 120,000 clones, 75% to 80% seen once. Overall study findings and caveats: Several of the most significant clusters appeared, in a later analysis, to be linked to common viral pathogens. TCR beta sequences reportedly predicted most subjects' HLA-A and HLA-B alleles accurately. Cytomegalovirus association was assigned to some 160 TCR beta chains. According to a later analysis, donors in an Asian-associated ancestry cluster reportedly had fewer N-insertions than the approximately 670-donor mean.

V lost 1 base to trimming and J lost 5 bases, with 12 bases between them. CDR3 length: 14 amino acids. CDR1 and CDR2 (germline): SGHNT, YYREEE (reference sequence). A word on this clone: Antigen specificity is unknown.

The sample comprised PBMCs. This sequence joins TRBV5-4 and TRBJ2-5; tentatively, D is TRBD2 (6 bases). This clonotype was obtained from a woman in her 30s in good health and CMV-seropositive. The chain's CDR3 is CASSLPRAGETQYF. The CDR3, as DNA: TGTGCCAGCAGCTTGCCGCGGGCGGGGGAGACCCAGTACTTC.